The entry that follows covers one T cell receptor beta chain sequence. The clone's antigen remains unknown. There are no base qualities to consult, and no much larger clone falls within one base. The CDR3 covers 13 residues, taking in both the cysteine and the phenylalanine. The retained sequence is limited to the CDR3, 39 bases, with the frame set at the first base. At the junction V is shortened by 3 bases and J by 5 bases, with 8 bases in between. CDR1 and CDR2 were assigned from the germline V gene as MNHNS and SASEGT. The collaborating institutions used their own protocols to collect whole blood in K2EDTA tubes. Collaborator samples were shipped for TCRbeta analysis as frozen whole blood, isolated PBMCs, or DNA extracted from either sample type. The immunoSEQ Assay, a bias-controlled multiplex PCR, was used to amplify TCRbeta CDR3 regions from genomic DNA. Per the authors' processing: Nucleated cell counts per sample were estimated from amplification of reference gene primers within the assay. To quantify the absolute abundance of each unique TCRbeta CDR3 rearrangement, sequence reads were collapsed and filtered. For each sample, productive Simpson clonality was calculated as the square root of Simpson's diversity index across productive rearrangements. TCRdb re-hosts the immuneACCESS table, in-frame sequences only. Its copies lack some clones; in the studies checked, an unresolved V gene accounts for under half of them, and the cause for the rest is not known. V and J calls and clone size are as listed in that table; D and trimming were resolved from the DNA. For this sample the table gives about 120,000 clones, of which approximately 83% were detected only once. 3.5% to 5.5% of the sample rests with the top ten.

These data belong to a study of blood T cell repertoires in COVID-19 (dated by TCRdb to 2020 to 2022). With respect to the entire study: Samples from collaborators originated in the United States, Italy and Spain and spanned both the acute and convalescent phases of COVID-19. Where HLA class I and class II types were available, the types were taken from metadata supplied by the sample provider, not from assay-based typing. The sample metadata nearly always contained a de-identified subject ID, COVID-19 status, age in years and sex. The repertoires were released in a freely available public database meant as a resource for research on the immune response to SARS-CoV-2. Deeply sampled blood TCRbeta repertoires from subjects exposed to, actively infected with, or recovered from COVID-19 were included in the dataset. The samples were drawn from the first 160 participants of the ongoing ImmuneRACE study and from 1,254 subjects provided by 6 global collaborators. The material from the prospective study consisted of cDNA or gDNA derived from T cells, B-cell-depleted T cells, or PBMCs.

What the study reported, not specific to this receptor: How much clinical and demographic metadata was included differed by source and by participant, and the metadata was provided uncurated.

Specimen: peripheral blood. This receptor was identified in a woman between 65 and 79 years old with acute or convalescent COVID-19. The V gene is TRBV6-1 and the J gene is TRBJ1-3; no D gene is confidently identified. The sequenced DNA is TGTGCCAGCAGTGACGGGATCCGAAACACCATATATTTT. Its protein product is CASSDGIRNTIYF.